This TCR beta chain was observed in a study of high-grade serous ovarian cancer treatment subgroups. For the study at large: Each sample yielded on average roughly 7,400 unique TCR beta rearrangements from 13,000 or so reads. Overall study findings and caveats: Higher neoantigen levels went with greater TCR clonal relatedness. Tumors within one patient showed repertoire similarity of roughly 0.1 to 0.79.

Tumor samples were taken before definitive surgery or chemotherapy. The table came from immunoSEQ multiplex PCR; TCRdb's copy has only in-frame clones and leaves some out. The data show fewer than 20,000 clones, roughly 75% seen once. In the case of this clone: Its antigen is as yet unknown.

CDR3 size: 14 residues. Between the trimmed V and J ends, which lost 3 bases and 0 bases, there was a span of 7 bases. CDR1 MDHEN and CDR2 SYDVKM come from the germline V gene. Sequenced: tumor tissue. This TCR was recovered from a human donor with high-grade serous ovarian cancer. The rearrangement joins TRBV28 to TRBJ2-3; D gene ambiguous. This CDR3 reads CASSFSRSTDTQYF. For the CDR3, the DNA is TGTGCCAGCAGTTTCAGCCGAAGCACAGATACGCAGTATTTT.